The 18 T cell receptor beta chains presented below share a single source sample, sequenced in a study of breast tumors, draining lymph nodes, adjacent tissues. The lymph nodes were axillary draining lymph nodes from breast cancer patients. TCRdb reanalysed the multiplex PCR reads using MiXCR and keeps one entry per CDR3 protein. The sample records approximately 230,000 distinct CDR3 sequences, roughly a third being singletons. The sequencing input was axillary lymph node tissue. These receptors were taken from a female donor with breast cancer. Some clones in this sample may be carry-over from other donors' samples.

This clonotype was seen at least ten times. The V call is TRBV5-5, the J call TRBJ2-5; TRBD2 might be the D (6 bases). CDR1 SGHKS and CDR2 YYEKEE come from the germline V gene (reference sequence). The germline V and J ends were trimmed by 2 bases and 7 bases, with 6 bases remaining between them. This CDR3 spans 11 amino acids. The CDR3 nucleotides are TGTGCCAGCAGCTTCGGGGGGACCCAGTACTTC. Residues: CASSFGGTQYF.

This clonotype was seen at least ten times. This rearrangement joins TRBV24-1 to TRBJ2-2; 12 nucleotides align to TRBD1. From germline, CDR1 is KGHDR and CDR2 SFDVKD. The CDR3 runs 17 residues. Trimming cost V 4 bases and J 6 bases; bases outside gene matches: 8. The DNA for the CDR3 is TGTGCCACCAGTGACGCGAGGGGACAGGGGGCCTCCGGGGAGCTGTTTTTT. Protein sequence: CATSDARGQGASGELFF.

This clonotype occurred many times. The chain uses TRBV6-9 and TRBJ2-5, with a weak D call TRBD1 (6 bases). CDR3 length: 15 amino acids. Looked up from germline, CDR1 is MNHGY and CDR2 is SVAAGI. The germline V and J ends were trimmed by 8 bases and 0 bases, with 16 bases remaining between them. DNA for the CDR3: TGTGCCAGCCCCCCCAGGACAGAGCACCAAGAGACCCAGTACTTC. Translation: CASPPRTEHQETQYF.

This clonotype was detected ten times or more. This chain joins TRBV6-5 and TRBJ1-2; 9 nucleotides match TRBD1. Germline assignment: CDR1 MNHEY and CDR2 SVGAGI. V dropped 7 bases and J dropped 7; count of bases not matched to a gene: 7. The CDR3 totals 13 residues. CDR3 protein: CASKLQGAPGYTF. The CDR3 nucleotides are TGTGCCAGCAAATTACAGGGGGCGCCTGGCTACACCTTC.

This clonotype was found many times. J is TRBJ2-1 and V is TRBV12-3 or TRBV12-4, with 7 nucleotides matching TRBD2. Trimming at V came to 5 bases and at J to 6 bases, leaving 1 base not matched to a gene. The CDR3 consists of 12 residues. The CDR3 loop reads CASSRTSNEQFF. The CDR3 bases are TGTGCCAGCAGTCGGACTAGCAATGAGCAGTTCTTC.

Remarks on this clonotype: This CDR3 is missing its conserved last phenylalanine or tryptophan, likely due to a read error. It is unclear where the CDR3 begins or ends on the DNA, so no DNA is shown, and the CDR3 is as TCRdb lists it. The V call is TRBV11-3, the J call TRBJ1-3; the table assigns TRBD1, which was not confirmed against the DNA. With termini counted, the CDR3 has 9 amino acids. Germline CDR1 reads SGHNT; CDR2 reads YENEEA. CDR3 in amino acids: CASSLGTDS.

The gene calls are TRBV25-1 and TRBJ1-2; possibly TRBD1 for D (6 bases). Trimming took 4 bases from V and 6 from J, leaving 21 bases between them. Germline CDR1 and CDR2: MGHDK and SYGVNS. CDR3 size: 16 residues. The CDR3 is CASSATTSGGADGYTF. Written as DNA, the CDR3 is TGTGCCAGCAGTGCTACGACCAGCGGGGGGGCCGATGGCTACACCTTC.

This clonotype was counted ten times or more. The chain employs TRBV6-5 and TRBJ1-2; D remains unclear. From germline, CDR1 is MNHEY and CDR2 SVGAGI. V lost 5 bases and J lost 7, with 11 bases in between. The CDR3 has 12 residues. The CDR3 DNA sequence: TGTGCCAGCAGTGAGGCGGTTGGTGGCTACACCTTC. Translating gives CASSEAVGGYTF.

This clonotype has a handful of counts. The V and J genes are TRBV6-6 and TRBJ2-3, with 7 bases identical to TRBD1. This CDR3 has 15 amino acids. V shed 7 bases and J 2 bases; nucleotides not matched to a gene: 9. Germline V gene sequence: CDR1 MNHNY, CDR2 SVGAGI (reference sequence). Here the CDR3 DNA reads TGTGCCAGCACCCCCGAGGGGGCCTCCACAGATACGCAGTATTTT. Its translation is CASTPEGASTDTQYF.

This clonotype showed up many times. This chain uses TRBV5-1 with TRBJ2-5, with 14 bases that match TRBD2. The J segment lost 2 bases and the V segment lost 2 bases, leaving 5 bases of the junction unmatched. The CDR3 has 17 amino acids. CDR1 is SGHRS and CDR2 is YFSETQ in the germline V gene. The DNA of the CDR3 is TGCGCCAGCAGCTTTGGCCGGACTAGCGGGGGGCAAGAGACCCAGTACTTC. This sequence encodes CASSFGRTSGGQETQYF.

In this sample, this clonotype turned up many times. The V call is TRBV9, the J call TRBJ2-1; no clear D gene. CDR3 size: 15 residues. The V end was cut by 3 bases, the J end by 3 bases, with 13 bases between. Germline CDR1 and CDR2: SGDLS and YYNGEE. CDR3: CASSEWTSDYNEQFF. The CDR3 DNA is TGTGCCAGCAGCGAATGGACGTCCGACTACAATGAGCAGTTCTTC.

CDR3 nucleotides: TGTGCCAGCAAAGAGAGGACTAGCGGGATGTCCTACACCTTC. It translates to CASKERTSGMSYTF. The V gene is TRBV2, the J gene TRBJ1-2; D not resolved. This CDR3 contains 14 residues. The V end was cut by 7 bases, the J end by 10 bases, with 22 bases between. CDR1 and CDR2 from the germline V gene are SNHLY and FYNNEI.

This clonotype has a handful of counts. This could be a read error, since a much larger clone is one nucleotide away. The CDR3 loop reads CASSLAREFNEQLF. Here the CDR3 DNA reads TGTGCCAGCAGCTTAGCACGGGAATTCAATGAGCAGCTCTTC. The rearrangement uses TRBV7-9 and TRBJ2-1; a possible D gene is TRBD2 (5 bases). From germline, CDR1 is SEHNR and CDR2 FQNEAQ (reference sequence). This CDR3 is 14 amino acids long.

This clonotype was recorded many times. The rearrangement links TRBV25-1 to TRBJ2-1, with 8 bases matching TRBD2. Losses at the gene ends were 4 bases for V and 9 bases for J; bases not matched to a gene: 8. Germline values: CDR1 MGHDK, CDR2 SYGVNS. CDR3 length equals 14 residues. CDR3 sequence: CASSGVSGITEQFF. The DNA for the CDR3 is TGTGCCAGCAGTGGTGTTAGCGGGATTACTGAGCAGTTCTTC.

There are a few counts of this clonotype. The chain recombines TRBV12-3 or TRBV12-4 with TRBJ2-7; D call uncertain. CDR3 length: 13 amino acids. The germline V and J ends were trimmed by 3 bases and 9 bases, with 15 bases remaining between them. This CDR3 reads CASSFRFQTRQYF. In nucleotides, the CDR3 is TGTGCCAGCAGTTTCCGGTTTCAGACCCGGCAGTACTTC.

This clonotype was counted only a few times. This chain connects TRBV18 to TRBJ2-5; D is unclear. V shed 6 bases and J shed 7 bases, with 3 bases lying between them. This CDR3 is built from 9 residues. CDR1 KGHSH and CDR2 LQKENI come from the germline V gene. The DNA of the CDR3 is TGTGCCAGCTCGCGGACCCAGTACTTC. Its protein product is CASSRTQYF.

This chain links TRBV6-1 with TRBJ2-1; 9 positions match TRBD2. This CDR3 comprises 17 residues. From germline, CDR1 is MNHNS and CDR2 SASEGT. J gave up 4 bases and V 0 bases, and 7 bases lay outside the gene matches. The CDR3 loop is CASSEAATSGYYNEQFF. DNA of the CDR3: TGTGCCAGCAGTGAAGCGGCGACTAGCGGATATTACAATGAGCAGTTCTTC.

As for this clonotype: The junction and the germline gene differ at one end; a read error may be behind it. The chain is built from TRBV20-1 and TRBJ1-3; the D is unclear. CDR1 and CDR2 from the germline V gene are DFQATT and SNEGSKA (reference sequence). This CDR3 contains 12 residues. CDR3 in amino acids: CSASGPGDTVYF. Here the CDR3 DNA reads TGCAGTGCTTCGGGTCCTGGAGACACCGTATATTTT.